Following are 18 T cell receptor beta chains from one sample sequenced in a study of T-cell reconstitution after alpha-beta-depleted transplantation in children. Broader study findings: One year post-transplant, T-cell counts and diversity were largely derived from T cells produced anew.

Their target antigens are unknown. The TCRbeta library was prepared with unique molecular identifiers. A single record per CDR3 protein comes from TCRdb applying MiXCR to the PCR reads. The sample shows fewer than 350,000 distinct CDR3 sequences, roughly 7.8% of them seen only once. This sample comprised peripheral blood, obtained 360 days after TCRalphabeta/CD19-depleted stem cell transplant. These receptor sequences come from a female patient between 2 and 15 years old who had a stem cell transplant for Fanconi anemia, so the T cells may come from the graft donor.

Ten or more counts support this clonotype. This sequence joins TRBV11-2 and TRBJ1-2; D may be TRBD1 (5 bases). This CDR3 region has 13 residues. V was cut by 1 base and J by 7 bases, with 10 bases left in between. Germline V gives CDR1 SGHAT, CDR2 FQNNGV. CDR3 DNA: TGTGCCAGCAGCTTAGGGGCAGGGACTGGCTACACCTTC. It is translated as CASSLGAGTGYTF.

This rearrangement joins TRBV20-1 to TRBJ2-5; 10 bases line up with TRBD1. The germline gives CDR1 DFQATT, CDR2 SNEGSKA (reference sequence). Trimming removed 0 bases from V and 5 bases from J; junction bases left unmatched: 6. This CDR3 comprises 15 residues. For the CDR3, the DNA is TGCAGTGCTAGAGAAGAGCTGGGACAGGGGGAGACCCAGTACTTC. Translating gives CSAREELGQGETQYF.

This clonotype occurred a few times. J is TRBJ2-1 and V is TRBV7-9, with a possible D match to TRBD1 (6 bases). CDR1 and CDR2 from the germline V gene are SEHNR and FQNEAQ (reference sequence). CDR3 length equals 11 residues. Trimming removed 4 bases at V and 12 bases at J, with 10 bases between. In DNA form, the CDR3 reads TGTGCCAGCAGCTCACAGGGTGCGCAGTTCTTC. Its protein product is CASSSQGAQFF.

The sample holds many counts of this clonotype. This chain connects TRBV6-5 to TRBJ1-2; a weak D match, TRBD1 (5 bases). Germline V lookup: CDR1 MNHEY, CDR2 SVGAGI. The CDR3 runs to 11 residues. Trimming took 6 bases from V and 8 from J, leaving 10 bases between them. The CDR3, as DNA: TGTGCCAGCAGGACAGCAGGGGGCTACACCTTC. Protein: CASRTAGGYTF.

This clonotype was recorded at least ten times. The chain is built from TRBV29-1 and TRBJ2-5, with 9 bases fitting TRBD1. Germline values: CDR1 SQVTM, CDR2 ANQGSEA. The CDR3 length is 12 residues. CDR3: CSVGQGSETQYF. The CDR3 DNA is TGCAGTGTGGGACAGGGTTCGGAGACCCAGTACTTC. The full variable domain, rest sourced from reference TRBV29-1 and TRBJ2-5, is SAVISQKPSRDICQRGTSLTIQCQVDSQVTMMFWYRQQPGQSLTLIATANQGSEATYESGFVIDKFPISRPNLTFSTLTVSNMSPEDSSIYLCSVGQGSETQYFGPGTRLLVL.

This clonotype was counted many times. V and J are TRBV28 and TRBJ1-1; D remains ambiguous. V lost 6 bases and J lost 3, with 17 bases in between. Germline assignment: CDR1 MDHEN and CDR2 SYDVKM. The CDR3 extends over 15 amino acids. The CDR3 is CASSLPGPRHTEAFF. DNA for the CDR3: TGTGCCAGCAGCCTTCCCGGTCCTCGTCACACTGAAGCTTTCTTT.

The chain recombines TRBV3-1 with TRBJ2-2; 8 nucleotides agree with TRBD1. Germline loops: CDR1 LGHDT, CDR2 YNNKEL (reference sequence). The length of the CDR3 is 16 residues. The V gene end was trimmed by 6 bases and the J gene end by 1 base; junction bases not matched to a gene: 7. CDR3 sequence reads: CASRDRVGRNTGELFF. The CDR3 region has the DNA TGTGCCAGCAGGGACAGGGTGGGAAGGAACACCGGGGAGCTGTTTTTT. The full variable domain, its missing parts supplied by reference TRBV3-1 and TRBJ2-2, is DTAVSQTPKYLVTQMGNDKSIKCEQNLGHDTMYWYKQDSKKFLKIMFSYNNKELIINETVPNRFSPKSPDKAHLNLHINSLELGDSAVYFCASRDRVGRNTGELFFGEGSRLTVL.

This clonotype was observed many times. The chain is built from TRBV29-1 and TRBJ1-1, with D uncertain. This CDR3 comprises 12 residues. Germline CDR1 and CDR2: SQVTM and ANQGSEA. Between the trimmed V and J ends, which lost 6 bases and 0 bases, there was a span of 8 bases. The CDR3 DNA is TGCAGCGTGACGGACCTGAACACTGAAGCTTTCTTT. Translating it yields CSVTDLNTEAFF. The whole variable domain, remainder taken from reference TRBV29-1 and TRBJ1-1, is SAVISQKPSRDICQRGTSLTIQCQVDSQVTMMFWYRQQPGQSLTLIATANQGSEATYESGFVIDKFPISRPNLTFSTLTVSNMSPEDSSIYLCSVTDLNTEAFFGQGTRLTVV.

The genes are TRBV5-4 and TRBJ2-7; D ambiguous. V lost 2 bases to trimming and J lost 3 bases, with 9 bases between them. CDR1 and CDR2 (germline): SGHNT, YYREEE (reference sequence). The CDR3 consists of 13 residues. The CDR3 loop reads CASSLGLNYEQYF. The CDR3 DNA reads as TGTGCCAGCAGCTTAGGGCTAAACTACGAGCAGTACTTC.

The sample holds many counts of this clonotype. The chain has TRBV10-2 and TRBJ1-1; the D gene is possibly TRBD1 (5 bases). Trimming pared 2 bases from V and 3 bases from J, leaving 7 bases between. Germline CDR1 WSHSY, CDR2 SAAADI. The CDR3 totals 13 residues. The CDR3: CASSEKGYTEAFF. The CDR3 nucleotides are TGCGCCAGCAGTGAGAAGGGGTACACTGAAGCTTTCTTT.

There are many counts of this clonotype. The CDR3 region has the DNA TGCAGTGCTAGGCCCCCCGTCTCCTACGAGCAGTACTTC. Translated, it gives CSARPPVSYEQYF. The rearrangement links TRBV20-1 to TRBJ2-7, with D hard to call. The CDR3 totals 13 residues. Germline CDR1 DFQATT, CDR2 SNEGSKA (reference sequence). V lost 3 bases to trimming and J lost 0 bases, with 9 bases between them.

The rearrangement joins TRBV6-5 to TRBJ1-5; TRBD1 aligns across 7 bases. V was clipped by 2 bases and J by 3 bases; unmatched bases: 4. This CDR3 is built from 15 residues. Germline CDR1 reads MNHEY; CDR2 reads SVGAGI. The DNA of the CDR3 is TGTGCCAGCAGTTACGCCAGGGGGATCAATCAGCCCCAGCATTTT. It yields the protein CASSYARGINQPQHF.

The V and J genes are TRBV29-1 and TRBJ2-5; 9 bases are shared with TRBD2. Germline CDR1 and CDR2: SQVTM and ANQGSEA. The CDR3 loop spans 19 amino acids. Trimming took 2 bases from V and 1 from J; bases not matched to a gene: 17. The CDR3 bases are TGCAGCGTTGAACCTCGGGGTAGCGGGAGAGGTTTAGTCCAAGAGACCCAGTACTTC. Translation: CSVEPRGSGRGLVQETQYF.

The CDR3, as DNA: TGTGCCAGCAGCTCCGGGACAGGGGAGGTCAATGAGCAGTTCTTC. It encodes CASSSGTGEVNEQFF. The chain links TRBV5-4 to TRBJ2-1; 10 positions agree with TRBD1. CDR1 is SGHNT and CDR2 is YYREEE in the germline V gene (reference sequence). V shed 3 bases and J 6 bases; nucleotides not matched to a gene: 6. This CDR3 is built from 15 residues.

The chain joins TRBV6-5 to TRBJ2-2; D gene ambiguous. CDR1 MNHEY and CDR2 SVGAGI come from the germline V gene. This CDR3 has 15 amino acids. Trimming pared 1 base from V and 5 bases from J, leaving 11 bases between. The CDR3 reads CASSYLLDLTGELFF. Here the CDR3 DNA reads TGTGCCAGCAGTTACTTGCTAGACCTTACCGGGGAGCTGTTTTTT.

This clonotype was seen ten or more times. The chain couples TRBV6-5 to TRBJ1-5; the D is unclear. Germline CDR1 and CDR2: MNHEY and SVGAGI. CDR3 length equals 14 residues. Trimming shortened V by 4 bases and J by 4 bases, and 11 bases separated the two germline ends. CDR3 nucleotide sequence: TGTGCCAGCAGTTTTTCCGGCTTAAATCAGCCCCAGCATTTT. Its protein is CASSFSGLNQPQHF.

This clonotype has a handful of counts. The chain uses TRBV5-8 and TRBJ2-5, with D perhaps TRBD2 (7 bases). Germline CDR1 and CDR2: SGHTS and YDEGEE. This CDR3 spans 15 amino acids. Trimming removed 5 bases at V and 3 bases at J, with 17 bases between. The CDR3 region is CASSRPVGGEETQYF. The CDR3 nucleotides are TGTGCCAGCAGTCGCCCTGTAGGGGGGGAAGAGACCCAGTACTTC.

This clonotype was recorded at least ten times. The chain employs TRBV11-2 and TRBJ2-3; the match to TRBD2 covers 14 bases. This CDR3 spans 20 amino acids. V lost 5 bases, J lost 2 bases, and 15 bases stayed unmatched. Germline lookup yields CDR1 SGHAT and CDR2 FQNNGV. Here the CDR3 DNA reads TGTGCCAGCAGCCCAAAACTGGGACTAGCGGGAGAGCTCCACACAGATACGCAGTATTTT. Its protein product is CASSPKLGLAGELHTDTQYF.